This T cell receptor (beta chain) was sequenced in a study of brain T cells in children with intractable seizures. This table comes from immunoSEQ multiplex PCR, and its TCRdb copy is limited to in-frame clones, with some not included. The table shows some 62,000 clones, with approximately 94% occurring only once. Only cases whose brain tissue showed the highest T cell transcript signatures were sequenced. The ends lost 3 bases at V and 6 bases at J; junction bases unmatched: 6. This CDR3 region has 16 residues. Looked up from germline, CDR1 is SGHTA and CDR2 is FQGNSA. This TCR came from a boy younger than two with focal cortical dysplasia and intractable seizures. The V and J genes are TRBV7-2 and TRBJ2-7; TRBD2 matches 15 bases. The material was peripheral blood, obtained at surgery. CDR3 in DNA: TGTGCCAGCAGCTTGCAGGGACTAGCGGGAGGAACCGAGCAGTACTTC. As protein: CASSLQGLAGGTEQYF.